This T cell receptor (beta chain) emerged from a study of regulatory T cells in long-lasting Graves disease. Germline CDR1 and CDR2: SGHTA and FQGNSA. The ends lost 3 bases at V and 6 bases at J; junction bases unmatched: 4. This CDR3 has 14 amino acids. This clonotype was counted at least ten times. Documented time point: newly diagnosed GD, antithyroid drugs for less than 3 months. Isolated PBMC RNA provided the starting material for the TCR library. The diagnosis of Graves' disease used American Thyroid Association guidelines. Investigators prepared the TCR beta libraries by applying iRepertoire HTBI primers and Arm-PCR of CDR3 regions. Each CDR3 protein is one row after TCRdb ran MiXCR on the multiplex PCR reads. This sample has under 300,000 distinct CDR3 sequences, with 18% found just once. This same sample was also part of a study on T cells in Graves' hyperthyroidism and ophthalmopathy.

This rearrangement joins TRBV7-2 to TRBJ2-3; 9 bases map to TRBD1. Specimen: peripheral blood mononuclear cells (PBMCs), collected at new diagnosis, from a patient treated with antithyroid drugs. The receptor's source is a woman in her twenties or thirties with Graves disease. CDR3 loop: CASSFDRGADTQYF. CDR3 sequence (DNA): TGTGCCAGCAGCTTCGACAGGGGGGCCGATACGCAGTATTTT.